This TCR beta chain appears in the sequencing data of a study of PD-1 blockade in classical Hodgkin lymphoma. Overall study results and limits: As was reported, newly diagnosed patients showed lower baseline TCR diversity than healthy donors did.

The germline V gene has CDR1 LGHNA and CDR2 YSLEER. The CDR3 consists of 14 residues. The V and J ends lost 4 bases and 6 bases respectively, with 16 bases between them. The time point here: cycle 4 day 1 (C4D1), after more than 5 weeks of nivolumab. Each patient experienced a relapse that followed autologous stem cell transplantation, and brentuximab vedotin exposure varied. In regard to this clone: Its antigen is still unknown.

TCRdb's table, derived via immunoSEQ multiplex PCR, lists solely in-frame clones and lacks some. The table shows about 50,000 clones, with roughly 80% occurring only once. This specimen consisted of peripheral blood mononuclear cells (PBMCs), obtained before the fourth cycle of nivolumab. V is TRBV4-3 and J is TRBJ2-7; tentative D call: TRBD1 (6 bases). The TCR comes from a human donor with classical Hodgkin lymphoma. CDR3 bases: TGCGCCAGCAGCCCCTCAAACAGGGCGCCCGAGCAGTACTTC. Its translation: CASSPSNRAPEQYF.